Reported below is one T cell receptor beta chain. The specificity of this receptor is unknown. No much larger clonotype is one base removed from it; base qualities were not supplied. This entry comes from a study of blood T cell repertoires in COVID-19 (dated by TCRdb to 2018 to 2021). Notes on the research overall: Samples from collaborators originated in the United States, Italy and Spain and spanned both the acute and convalescent phases of COVID-19. The prospective study material was composed of cDNA or gDNA derived from T cells, B-cell-depleted T cells, or PBMCs. Subjects who had been exposed to COVID-19, were actively infected with it, or had recovered from it provided the deeply sampled blood TCRbeta repertoires that made up the dataset. The repertoires were released in a freely available public database intended as a resource for research on the immune response to SARS-CoV-2. The samples were drawn from two sources: the first 160 participants of the ongoing ImmuneRACE study, and over 950 subjects contributed by 6 global collaborators. Sample metadata almost always included a de-identified subject ID, COVID-19 status, age in years and sex. Where available, HLA class I and class II types were obtained from metadata supplied by the sample provider rather than from assay-based typing. What the study reported, not specific to this receptor: Clinical and demographic metadata were provided uncurated, with the amount varying by source and participant.

TCRbeta CDR3 regions were amplified from genomic DNA using the immunoSEQ Assay, a bias-controlled multiplex PCR. The study's own analysis went as follows. The number of nucleated cells in each sample was estimated from the amplification of reference gene primers within the assay. Sequence reads were collapsed and filtered to measure the absolute abundance of every unique TCRbeta CDR3 rearrangement. For each sample, productive Simpson clonality was calculated as the square root of Simpson's diversity index across productive rearrangements. The immuneACCESS repertoire file appears here via TCRdb, limited to in-frame rearrangements. These files lack a portion of the clones; in checked studies, under half of the deficit traces to unresolved V genes, and the cause of the others is not known. The V and J calls and the clone size are those of that table, but D and trimming were determined from the DNA. Across this sample there are around 94,000 clones, with 75% to 95% seen only once. Less than 4.5% of the sample lies in the top ten.

Each collaborating institution followed its own protocols to collect whole blood in K2EDTA tubes. For TCRbeta analysis, collaborator samples were shipped as frozen whole blood, as isolated PBMCs, or as DNA extracted from either sample type. Sequenced: peripheral blood. This receptor was identified in a man aged 18 to 30 with acute or convalescent COVID-19.

The DNA sequence follows: TGCGCCAGCAGCTTAACCGGAGACAGTACCTACGAGCAGTACTTC. Its amino acids are CASSLTGDSTYEQYF. This sequence uses TRBV5-1 and TRBJ2-7; tentative D gene TRBD1, with 5 bases matching. Reading from cysteine to phenylalanine, the CDR3 counts 15 amino acids. The kept DNA is CDR3 alone, 45 bases in frame from the first base. V loses 2 bases of germline sequence and J loses 2 bases, and the interval between the two ends is 14 bases. The germline V gene gives CDR1 as SGHRS and CDR2 as YFSETQ.